This T cell receptor beta chain came from a study of long-term antiretroviral therapy in people with HIV. The overall study: Samples from the earliest time points predate the 2015 immediate-ART recommendation by about a decade.

CDR1 is MGHRA, CDR2 YSYEKL, per germline. V lost 3 bases and J lost 1, with 12 bases in between. The CDR3 covers 15 residues. HIV-positive participants all received treatment in the United States. Overall study findings and caveats: Repertoire composition at all time points was dominated by clones that had expanded before ART. Repertoires in HIV (unlike those of controls) had narrower CDR3 length ranges.

Sequencing used immunoSEQ v3.0 at survey level. The data were produced by immunoSEQ multiplex PCR, yet TCRdb's version contains in-frame clones alone and is incomplete. The data contain roughly 36,000 clones, around 82% of them singletons. About this clone: The antigen remains unidentified. The same CDR3 arises from other DNA sequences in this sample as well.

This sample comprised unsorted PBMCs, obtained 0.4 years before starting antiretroviral therapy. The sequence was collected from a man aged 18 to 29 with HIV. The chain has TRBV4-1 and TRBJ1-1; D might be TRBD1 (6 bases). CDR3 in DNA: TGCGCCAGCAGCCAGGGGGGGCCAGCGAACACTGAAGCTTTCTTT. As protein: CASSQGGPANTEAFF.